These 20 T cell receptor beta chains originate from one sample sequenced in a study of beta chain features in type 1 diabetes. The study's findings and limits: Across all four CD4+ subsets, people with type 1 diabetes showed modestly shorter TCRB CDR3s.

No antigen has been assigned to these receptors. Sequencing targeted expressed TCRB transcripts, as all isolated RNA had been reverse transcribed. TCRdb keeps only in-frame clones here, not all; method: immunoSEQ multiplex PCR. The sample lists approximately 360,000 clones, around an eighth occurring once. Sequenced material: naive CD4+ T cells from blood. The receptors here all came from a woman in her late teens or twenties with type 1 diabetes.

The genes are TRBV5-1 and TRBJ2-3; D is possibly TRBD2 (5 bases). CDR1 is SGHRS and CDR2 is YFSETQ in the germline V gene. V lost 0 bases to trimming and J lost 4 bases, with 9 bases between them. This CDR3 contains 14 residues. Here the CDR3 reads CASSLGGIPDTQYF. The CDR3 coding sequence is TGCGCCAGCAGCTTGGGAGGGATCCCAGATACGCAGTATTTT.

The CDR3 DNA follows: TGTGCCAGCAGCTTAGGGGACTTTTCCTACGAGCAGTACTTC. This codes for CASSLGDFSYEQYF. The rearrangement links TRBV11-3 to TRBJ2-7; D may be TRBD2 (6 bases). The length of the CDR3 is 14 residues. V was shortened by 1 base and J by 1 base, with 8 bases between the two germline ends. Germline CDR1 and CDR2: SGHNT and YENEEA.

This clone has a handful of counts. This chain uses TRBV28 with TRBJ1-3; a weak D match, TRBD1 (6 bases). This CDR3 region has 13 residues. V gave up 6 bases and J gave up 8 bases, with 14 bases separating them. The V gene's germline CDR1 is MDHEN and CDR2 SYDVKM. The CDR3 DNA follows: TGTGCCAGCAGAGGCAGGGGAGCGTACACCATATATTTT. It yields the protein CASRGRGAYTIYF.

CDR3 protein: CASSLATTTMGQYF. The CDR3 region has the DNA TGCGCCAGCAGCTTGGCCACCACTACTATGGGGCAGTACTTC. J is TRBJ2-7 and V is TRBV5-1; D is undetermined. The CDR3 runs to 14 residues. Trimming stripped 0 bases from V and 9 bases from J, with 16 bases between. Germline CDR1 reads SGHRS; CDR2 reads YFSETQ.

This clone was counted a few times. Within the sample, other DNA sequences also encode this same CDR3. The chain carries TRBV30 and TRBJ1-1; a weak D match, TRBD1 (6 bases). Germline V gene sequence: CDR1 GTSNPN, CDR2 SVGIG (reference sequence). V was clipped by 3 bases and J by 2 bases, with 10 bases between them. This CDR3 region has 13 residues. The CDR3 sequence is CAWSGQLNTEAFF. In DNA form, the CDR3 reads TGTGCCTGGAGCGGACAGTTAAACACTGAAGCTTTCTTT.

The chain is built from TRBV30 and TRBJ2-7; D perhaps matches TRBD2 (5 bases). V was clipped by 4 bases and J by 4 bases, with 11 bases between them. In germline, CDR1 is GTSNPN, CDR2 SVGIG (reference sequence). This CDR3 contains 12 residues. The CDR3 protein is CAWNRGLYEQYF. CDR3 nucleotide sequence: TGTGCCTGGAATCGGGGTCTATACGAGCAGTACTTC.

There are a few counts of this clone. The chain joins TRBV6-4 to TRBJ2-3, with 9 bases matching TRBD2. In germline, CDR1 is MRHNA, CDR2 SNTAGT. The length of the CDR3 is 14 residues. After removal of 4 bases from V and 5 bases from J, the junction contained 4 bases not matched to a gene. The CDR3 protein is CASSVAGDKDTQYF. The CDR3 nucleotides are TGTGCCAGCAGTGTAGCGGGAGACAAAGATACGCAGTATTTT.

This clone has more than one count but fewer than ten. The chain employs TRBV13 and TRBJ1-1; D not certain. CDR3 size: 17 residues. With 5 bases removed from V and 1 base from J, the gap between germline ends came to 20 bases. Germline V gives CDR1 PRHDT, CDR2 FYEKMQ (reference sequence). The chain's CDR3 is CASSPPEFWISNTEAFF. CDR3 sequence (DNA): TGTGCCAGCAGCCCCCCGGAGTTTTGGATCTCGAACACTGAAGCTTTCTTT.

This clone has a handful of counts. The V and J genes are TRBV11-1 and TRBJ1-1; TRBD1 might be the D (5 bases). This CDR3 has 15 residues. The V end was cut by 5 bases, the J end by 5 bases, with 18 bases between. CDR1 and CDR2 (germline): SGHAT, FQDESV (reference sequence). The CDR3 loop reads CASSPLRAGETEAFF. DNA of the CDR3: TGTGCCAGCAGCCCCCTGAGGGCGGGGGAAACTGAAGCTTTCTTT.

The chain employs TRBV28 and TRBJ2-7; a weak D match, TRBD1 (5 bases). Germline V gene lookup returns CDR1 MDHEN and CDR2 SYDVKM. The V and J ends lost 5 bases and 5 bases respectively, with 13 bases between them. The CDR3 runs 13 residues. DNA of the CDR3: TGTGCCAGCAGTCCTCCGGCAGGGCACGAGCAGTACTTC. This encodes CASSPPAGHEQYF.

This clone was detected a few times. The chain uses TRBV11-2 and TRBJ1-1; no clear D gene. CDR1 SGHAT and CDR2 FQNNGV come from the germline V gene. The CDR3 has 12 residues. The germline V and J ends were trimmed by 2 bases and 11 bases, with 12 bases remaining between them. The CDR3 sequence is CASSLSGFAAFF. CDR3 coding DNA: TGTGCCAGCAGCTTATCAGGTTTTGCCGCTTTCTTT. The full variable domain, in which reference TRBV11-2 and TRBJ1-1 provide the parts outside the CDR3, is EAGVAQSPRYKIIEKRQSVAFWCNPISGHATLYWYQQILGQGPKLLIQFQNNGVVDDSQLPKDRFSAERLKGVDSTLKIQPAKLEDSAVYLCASSLSGFAAFFGQGTRLTVV.

The J gene is TRBJ2-7, the V gene TRBV6-5; D ambiguous. In germline, CDR1 is MNHEY, CDR2 SVGAGI. Trimming left V 2 bases short and J 2 bases short, with 10 bases between. The CDR3 sequence is 14 residues long. The DNA for the CDR3 is TGTGCCAGCAGTTACACCGCGAATACCTACGAGCAGTACTTC. It codes for CASSYTANTYEQYF.

In regard to this clone: The same CDR3 also results from other DNA sequences found in this sample. The V and J genes are TRBV18 and TRBJ2-7; D is ambiguous. V was trimmed by 2 bases and J by 0 bases, leaving 8 bases between them. The CDR3 contains 14 residues. Germline V gene sequence: CDR1 KGHSH, CDR2 LQKENI. CDR3 region: CASSPGLSSYEQYF. The CDR3, as DNA: TGTGCCAGCTCACCAGGGCTCTCCTCCTACGAGCAGTACTTC.

This clone was seen a handful of times. The rearrangement joins TRBV9 to TRBJ2-7; 7 nucleotides agree with TRBD1. This CDR3 is 15 amino acids long. Unmatched junction bases numbered 9, after V lost 4 bases and J lost 2 bases. The V gene's germline CDR1 is SGDLS and CDR2 YYNGEE. The CDR3 reads CASSLEPGQTYEQYF. CDR3 in DNA: TGTGCCAGCAGCTTAGAACCGGGACAGACCTACGAGCAGTACTTC.

The V call is TRBV6-5, the J call TRBJ2-1, with TRBD2 identical over 7 bases. Germline V gives CDR1 MNHEY, CDR2 SVGAGI. The CDR3 runs 13 residues. Trimming took 7 bases from V and 8 from J; bases not matched to a gene: 8. This CDR3 reads CASTEGRDYEQFF. The DNA of the CDR3 is TGTGCCAGCACCGAGGGGAGGGACTATGAGCAGTTCTTC.

The DNA of the CDR3 is TGCGCCAGCAGGGATACCGGGACAGGCCTGATAGGGGAGACCCAGTACTTC. As protein: CASRDTGTGLIGETQYF. This chain connects TRBV5-1 to TRBJ2-5; 8 positions match TRBD1. The germline gives CDR1 SGHRS, CDR2 YFSETQ. With V trimmed by 5 bases and J by 5 bases, 17 bases remained unmatched. This CDR3 is built from 17 residues.

The chain has TRBV28 and TRBJ2-7; 13 nucleotides match TRBD2. The V gene end was trimmed by 4 bases and the J gene end by 5 bases; junction bases not matched to a gene: 8. This CDR3 comprises 16 residues. Germline V gene data show CDR1 as MDHEN and CDR2 as SYDVKM. For the CDR3, the DNA is TGTGCCAGCAGTTCTCCGACTAGCGGGAGGTTGAACGAGCAGTACTTC. It yields the protein CASSSPTSGRLNEQYF.

This chain links TRBV7-9 with TRBJ1-2; D uncertain. V was cut by 5 bases and J by 3 bases, with 19 bases left in between. The germline V gene has CDR1 SEHNR and CDR2 FQNEAQ (reference sequence). This CDR3 contains 16 residues. CDR3 sequence (DNA): TGTGCCAGCAGCGCACGAGGAGGGATTTATGACTATGGCTACACCTTC. Amino acids: CASSARGGIYDYGYTF.

The rearrangement links TRBV28 to TRBJ1-2; TRBD1 agrees at 7 bases. The CDR3 is made up of 14 amino acids. Unmatched junction bases numbered 4, after V lost 2 bases and J lost 4 bases. CDR1 and CDR2 (germline): MDHEN, SYDVKM. Here the CDR3 reads CASSLTGDSYGYTF. In nucleotides, the CDR3 is TGTGCCAGCAGTTTAACGGGGGACAGCTATGGCTACACCTTC.

The chain links TRBV18 to TRBJ2-3; 11 bases fit TRBD1. CDR3 length: 16 amino acids. J was trimmed by 4 bases and V by 0 bases; bases with no gene match: 3. Germline V gene sequence: CDR1 KGHSH, CDR2 LQKENI. The CDR3, as DNA: TGTGCCAGCTCACCACCGAGGACAGGGGGCTCAGATACGCAGTATTTT. Translating it yields CASSPPRTGGSDTQYF. Full variable domain (remainder filled in from reference TRBV18 and TRBJ2-3): NAGVMQNPRHLVRRRGQEARLRCSPMKGHSHVYWYRQLPEEGLKFMVYLQKENIIDESGMPKERFSAEFPKEGPSILRIQQVVRGDSAAYFCASSPPRTGGSDTQYFGPGTRLTVL.